This TCR beta chain is from a study of blood T cells in healthy people across ages. A second PCR of roughly 7 to 11 cycles used a sample-barcoded 5' primer and a J-beta primer mix. TCRdb re-called the 5' RACE reads through MiXCR, storing one row per CDR3 protein. This sample has over 1,200,000 distinct CDR3 sequences, with approximately 59% found just once. Broader study findings: Possibly, changes in expanded clonotypes were confounded because donor CMV status was unknown.

CDR3 length equals 14 residues. Trimming removed 0 bases from V and 1 base from J; junction bases left unmatched: 3. Germline CDR1 and CDR2: DFQATT and SNEGSKA (reference sequence). Healthy Caucasians from Russia aged roughly 6 to 95 served as donors. Per-sample yields of isolated PBMCs were at least 7 million. This clonotype has just a few counts. The antigen is not known. The J gene is TRBJ2-7, the V gene TRBV20-1; 7 bases align to TRBD1. The sequenced material came from blood. The sequence was obtained from a man younger than 35 in good health. CDR3 loop: CSARDRDSSYEQYF. In DNA, the CDR3 is TGCAGTGCTAGAGATCGGGACAGTTCCTACGAGCAGTACTTC.